The clone carrying this T cell receptor (beta chain) appeared a few times. Its antigen remains unidentified. These data belong to a study of T-cell reconstitution after alpha-beta-depleted transplantation in children. The study, taken as a whole, reports: Where alpha-beta T cells came from about two months after transplant was reportedly several hundred expanded graft clones. For some patients, TCRbeta diversity was high at day 60 because of recipient T cells and thymic progenitors that survived. From newly produced T cells came most of the T-cell counts and diversity one year after transplant.

Unique molecular identifiers were incorporated into the prepared TCRbeta library. In TCRdb, the PCR reads were re-called with MiXCR into one record per CDR3 protein. The sample has around 700,000 distinct CDR3 sequences, 13% seen once. V shed 5 bases, J shed 8 bases, and the junction held 4 bases outside the gene matches. Germline assignment: CDR1 DFQATT and CDR2 SNEGSKA (reference sequence). The CDR3 loop spans 13 amino acids. This chain joins TRBV20-1 and TRBJ2-1; 12 nucleotides align to TRBD2. Specimen: PBMCs, collected before TCRalphabeta/CD19-depleted stem cell transplant. The clonotype originates from a girl between 2 and 10 years old with congenital amegakaryocytic thrombocytopenia, due to receive a stem cell transplant. In DNA form, the CDR3 reads TGCAGTGCTCTAGCGGGAGGGCCCGATGAGCAGTTCTTC. It yields the protein CSALAGGPDEQFF.